These 29 T cell receptor beta chains were sequenced from one sample in a study of blood T cell repertoires in COVID-19. Profiled with immunoSEQ multiplex PCR; TCRdb holds only in-frame clones, not every one. The data show more than 150,000 clones, roughly 88% seen once. The source material was peripheral blood. The origin of the receptors is a woman aged 55-70 years with acute or convalescent COVID-19.

Only a few counts were recorded for this clone. The chain is built from TRBV6-6 and TRBJ2-1; 10 bases map to TRBD1. This CDR3 comprises 15 residues. The ends lost 4 bases at V and 7 bases at J; junction bases unmatched: 7. Germline V gene sequence: CDR1 MNHNY, CDR2 SVGAGI (reference sequence). The CDR3 region has the DNA TGTGCCAGCAGTTTGCAGGGACAGGGGAGGAATGAGCAGTTCTTC. Its protein product is CASSLQGQGRNEQFF.

This clone was counted only a few times. V is TRBV5-6 and J is TRBJ1-1; TRBD1 agrees at 9 bases. This CDR3 spans 19 amino acids. Germline V gene data show CDR1 as SGHDT and CDR2 as YYEEEE. The V and J ends lost 1 base and 0 bases, in that order; junction bases with no gene match: 13. CDR3: CASSLIPGQGIFLNTEAFF. Written as DNA, the CDR3 is TGTGCCAGCAGCTTGATCCCGGGACAGGGCATCTTTTTGAACACTGAAGCTTTCTTT.

This chain's CDR3 is CASRFQSNTEAFF. The CDR3 DNA reads TGTGCCAGCAGGTTTCAATCGAACACTGAAGCTTTCTTT. The chain uses TRBV6-5 and TRBJ1-1, with D hard to call. CDR3 size: 13 residues. V was shortened by 6 bases and J by 1 base, with 9 bases between the two germline ends. Germline V gives CDR1 MNHEY, CDR2 SVGAGI.

The CDR3 loop is CATSSYRGVEEKLFF. The CDR3 coding sequence is TGTGCCACCAGCAGTTACAGGGGAGTGGAAGAAAAACTGTTTTTT. The genes are TRBV15 and TRBJ1-4; 7 bases are a match to TRBD1. Germline V gene sequence: CDR1 LNHNV, CDR2 YYDKDF (reference sequence). CDR3 length: 15 amino acids. V trimming: 3 bases; J trimming: 8 bases; junction bases outside the gene matches: 9.

The table lists this clone with a count of one. The V gene is TRBV25-1, the J gene TRBJ2-5; TRBD1 agrees at 10 bases. CDR3 size: 16 residues. Germline V gives CDR1 MGHDK, CDR2 SYGVNS. The J segment lost 1 base and the V segment lost 2 bases, leaving 4 bases of the junction unmatched. The CDR3 bases are TGTGCCAGCAGTGAAATGGGGACAGGGGTCCAAGAGACCCAGTACTTC. Translated, it gives CASSEMGTGVQETQYF.

The chain uses TRBV7-2 and TRBJ1-5; 9 bases map to TRBD1. The CDR3 sequence is 14 residues long. Trimming at V came to 4 bases and at J to 4 bases, leaving 2 bases not matched to a gene. CDR1 is SGHTA and CDR2 is FQGNSA in the germline V gene. The CDR3 DNA follows: TGTGCCAGCAGCTCGGACAGGGGAAATCAGCCCCAGCATTTT. Amino acid sequence: CASSSDRGNQPQHF. Complete variable domain (other parts from reference TRBV7-2 and TRBJ1-5): GAGVSQSPSNKVTEKGKDVELRCDPISGHTALYWYRQSLGQGLEFLIYFQGNSAPDKSGLPSDRFSAERTGGSVSTLTIQRTQQEDSAVYLCASSSDRGNQPQHFGDGTRLSIL.

This rearrangement joins TRBV14 to TRBJ2-3; 7 bases map to TRBD1. V lost 5 bases to trimming and J lost 1 base; unmatched junction nucleotides: 6. The CDR3 loop spans 15 amino acids. CDR1 and CDR2 (germline): SGHDN, FVKESK. CDR3 sequence reads: CASSEDRRGTDTQYF. The DNA of the CDR3 is TGTGCCAGCAGCGAGGACAGGAGAGGCACAGATACGCAGTATTTT.

This chain connects TRBV19 to TRBJ1-5, with a weak D call TRBD1 (6 bases). Germline CDR1 is LNHDA and CDR2 is SQIVND (reference sequence). Trimming removed 3 bases from V and 9 bases from J, with 18 bases in between. This CDR3 is 15 amino acids long. The CDR3 nucleotides are TGTGCCAGTAGTATCAGGGCAGGGGAAAGTCTGCCCCAGCATTTT. Translating it yields CASSIRAGESLPQHF.

The chain joins TRBV7-8 to TRBJ2-5, with D possibly matching TRBD2 (6 bases). The germline V and J ends were trimmed by 3 bases and 1 base, with 18 bases remaining between them. The CDR3 is 17 amino acids. The germline gives CDR1 SGHVS, CDR2 FQNEAQ. In DNA, the CDR3 is TGTGCCAGCAGCTTCAGCGGTAGCGGATCCTCCCAAGAGACCCAGTACTTC. Its protein is CASSFSGSGSSQETQYF. Full variable domain (remainder filled in from reference TRBV7-8 and TRBJ2-5): GAGVSQSPRYKVAKRGQDVALRCDPISGHVSLFWYQQALGQGPEFLTYFQNEAQLDKSGLPSDRFFAERPEGSVSTLKIQRTQQEDSAVYLCASSFSGSGSSQETQYFGPGTRLLVL.

The rearrangement links TRBV27 to TRBJ1-1; D uncertain. The germline V gene has CDR1 MNHEY and CDR2 SMNVEV (reference sequence). The CDR3 covers 16 residues. V gave up 5 bases and J gave up 2 bases, with 18 bases separating them. CDR3 sequence: CASSPRTGWPNTEAFF. The CDR3 DNA reads TGTGCCAGCAGTCCACGTACGGGGTGGCCAAACACTGAAGCTTTCTTT.

This rearrangement joins TRBV7-2 to TRBJ2-3, with 9 bases matching TRBD2. CDR1 is SGHTA and CDR2 is FQGNSA in the germline V gene. The CDR3 has 16 amino acids. V gave up 5 bases and J gave up 1 base; unmatched junction bases: 7. The CDR3 loop is CASSPLRTSGTDTQYF. The CDR3 DNA sequence: TGTGCCAGCAGCCCCCTGCGGACTAGCGGCACAGATACGCAGTATTTT.

The CDR3 loop is CASSHGTGNTEAFF. In nucleotides, the CDR3 is TGTGCCAGCTCACACGGGACAGGGAACACTGAAGCTTTCTTT. The genes are TRBV18 and TRBJ1-1, with 8 nucleotides matching TRBD1. CDR1 is KGHSH and CDR2 is LQKENI in the germline V gene. CDR3 length equals 14 residues. J was trimmed by 1 base and V by 4 bases; bases with no gene match: 2.

The V and J genes are TRBV7-8 and TRBJ1-4; D remains ambiguous. This CDR3 is 15 amino acids long. Trimming pared 2 bases from V and 4 bases from J, leaving 11 bases between. Germline V gene lookup returns CDR1 SGHVS and CDR2 FQNEAQ. For the CDR3, the DNA is TGTGCCAGCAGCTTAACAGTCAACTTTAATGAAAAACTGTTTTTT. This gives the protein CASSLTVNFNEKLFF.

This chain connects TRBV7-2 to TRBJ2-1; possibly TRBD2 for D (5 bases). Trimming stripped 4 bases from V and 1 base from J, with 11 bases between. This CDR3 has 15 amino acids. The germline CDR1 and CDR2 sequences are SGHTA and FQGNSA. Here the CDR3 reads CASSSGGLSYNEQFF. CDR3 nucleotides: TGTGCCAGCAGCTCCGGCGGACTGTCCTACAATGAGCAGTTCTTC.

This clone was recorded only once. V is TRBV5-1 and J is TRBJ1-6; TRBD1 is a possible D gene (5 bases). The V gene lost 1 base and the J gene lost 0 bases, with 11 bases spanning the gap. The length of the CDR3 is 17 residues. Germline lookup yields CDR1 SGHRS and CDR2 YFSETQ. CDR3: CASSLSGGSSYNSPLHF. The CDR3 region has the DNA TGCGCCAGCAGCTTGAGCGGGGGAAGCTCCTATAATTCACCCCTCCACTTT.

The rearrangement joins TRBV2 to TRBJ2-1, with 10 bases matching TRBD2. The CDR3 covers 15 residues. V lost 6 bases and J lost 4; bases outside the gene matches: 6. The germline CDR1 and CDR2 sequences are SNHLY and FYNNEI. CDR3 nucleotide sequence: TGTGCCAGCAGGACGACTAGCGGGCCATACAATGAGCAGTTCTTC. This gives the protein CASRTTSGPYNEQFF.

Here the CDR3 reads CASSASTGVEAFF. DNA of the CDR3: TGTGCCAGCAGTGCCTCAACAGGCGTCGAAGCTTTCTTT. The genes are TRBV12-3 or TRBV12-4 and TRBJ1-1, with D possibly TRBD1 on 5 matching bases. There are 13 residues in the CDR3. Trimming pared 5 bases from V and 8 bases from J, leaving 15 bases between.

The chain employs TRBV7-9 and TRBJ2-5; D unresolved. Between the trimmed V and J ends, which lost 3 bases and 2 bases, there was a span of 7 bases. Per the germline V gene, CDR1 is SEHNR and CDR2 is FQNEAQ (reference sequence). The CDR3 has 13 residues. For the CDR3, the DNA is TGTGCCAGCAGCTTCCCCTTACAAGAGACCCAGTACTTC. It specifies CASSFPLQETQYF.

The CDR3 here is CASSLGQGVNTEAFF. CDR3 nucleotide sequence: TGTGCCAGCAGCTTAGGACAGGGGGTGAACACTGAAGCTTTCTTT. This chain links TRBV7-3 with TRBJ1-1; 10 positions match TRBD1. Germline V lookup: CDR1 SGHTA, CDR2 FQGTGA. V dropped 2 bases and J dropped 0; count of bases not matched to a gene: 0. The length of the CDR3 is 15 residues.

V is TRBV2 and J is TRBJ2-3; 12 nucleotides match TRBD2. Germline-derived CDR1 and CDR2 are SNHLY and FYNNEI. The CDR3 is 14 amino acids. Trimming at V came to 10 bases and at J to 2 bases, leaving 4 bases not matched to a gene. DNA for the CDR3: TGTGCCACCCGGACTAGCGGGGACACAGATACGCAGTATTTT. Translated: CATRTSGDTDTQYF.

The chain recombines TRBV6-5 with TRBJ1-1; tentative D call: TRBD1 (5 bases). This CDR3 has 15 amino acids. Germline lookup yields CDR1 MNHEY and CDR2 SVGAGI. Between the trimmed V and J ends, which lost 5 bases and 6 bases, there was a span of 19 bases. The CDR3 loop is CASSTRRQYNAEAFF. As DNA, the CDR3 is TGTGCCAGCAGTACCAGACGACAGTATAACGCTGAAGCTTTCTTT.

V is TRBV5-1 and J is TRBJ2-7; 13 nucleotides align to TRBD2. The CDR3 runs to 16 residues. After removal of 4 bases from V and 4 bases from J, the junction contained 8 bases not matched to a gene. Germline V lookup: CDR1 SGHRS, CDR2 YFSETQ. The CDR3 DNA reads TGCGCCAGCAGCCTGGGACTAGCGGGGTTTCCGTACGAGCAGTACTTC. The encoded protein is CASSLGLAGFPYEQYF.

The chain carries TRBV28 and TRBJ1-4; possibly TRBD1 for D (5 bases). Trimming removed 9 bases at V and 5 bases at J, with 19 bases between. Germline V gene lookup returns CDR1 MDHEN and CDR2 SYDVKM. The CDR3 consists of 15 residues. CDR3: CASKPNRNENEKLFF. Here the CDR3 DNA reads TGTGCCAGTAAACCGAACAGGAACGAGAATGAAAAACTGTTTTTT.

This rearrangement joins TRBV7-9 to TRBJ1-1; tentatively, D is TRBD1 (5 bases). Trimming took 4 bases from V and 0 from J, leaving 12 bases between them. This CDR3 has 15 residues. Germline V gene data show CDR1 as SEHNR and CDR2 as FQNEAQ (reference sequence). CDR3 sequence reads: CASSSRQTMNTEAFF. The CDR3, as DNA: TGTGCCAGCAGCTCAAGACAGACCATGAACACTGAAGCTTTCTTT.

This rearrangement joins TRBV28 to TRBJ1-4, with 7 bases lining up with TRBD1. V dropped 6 bases and J dropped 0; count of bases not matched to a gene: 4. The CDR3 consists of 15 residues. Germline CDR1 MDHEN, CDR2 SYDVKM. CDR3 sequence (DNA): TGTGCCAGCAGCCGCGACAGGGCAACTAATGAAAAACTGTTTTTT. It specifies CASSRDRATNEKLFF.

The V and J genes are TRBV4-2 and TRBJ1-6; D may be TRBD1 (5 bases). Germline V gene lookup returns CDR1 LGHNA and CDR2 YNFKEQ. Trimming pared 4 bases from V and 10 bases from J, leaving 14 bases between. This CDR3 comprises 14 residues. The DNA for the CDR3 is TGTGCCAGCAGCCCCACAGGCCCTGAGTCACCCCTCCACTTT. It encodes CASSPTGPESPLHF.

The chain combines TRBV7-3 with TRBJ2-1; D is possibly TRBD1 (6 bases). This CDR3 is 14 amino acids long. Germline CDR1 SGHTA, CDR2 FQGTGA. V was trimmed by 5 bases and J by 1 base, leaving 9 bases between them. CDR3 sequence: CASSPDRSYNEQFF. For the CDR3, the DNA is TGTGCCAGCAGCCCCGACAGGTCCTACAATGAGCAGTTCTTC.

Here the CDR3 reads CASSPTGQIMTEAFF. In nucleotides, the CDR3 is TGTGCCAGCAGTCCAACGGGACAGATAATGACTGAAGCTTTCTTT. The rearrangement uses TRBV27 and TRBJ1-1, with 7 bases matching TRBD1. Germline loops: CDR1 MNHEY, CDR2 SMNVEV (reference sequence). V shed 5 bases, J shed 5 bases, and the junction held 11 bases outside the gene matches. The CDR3 has 15 residues.

This chain uses TRBV7-2 with TRBJ2-7, with a weak D call TRBD1 (5 bases). Deletions cut 5 bases from V and 1 base from J, with 15 bases between. Germline CDR1 reads SGHTA; CDR2 reads FQGNSA. The CDR3 length is 15 residues. The CDR3 loop is CASSLDLGVSYEQYF. The CDR3 DNA is TGTGCCAGCAGCCTAGACTTAGGGGTATCCTACGAGCAGTACTTC.